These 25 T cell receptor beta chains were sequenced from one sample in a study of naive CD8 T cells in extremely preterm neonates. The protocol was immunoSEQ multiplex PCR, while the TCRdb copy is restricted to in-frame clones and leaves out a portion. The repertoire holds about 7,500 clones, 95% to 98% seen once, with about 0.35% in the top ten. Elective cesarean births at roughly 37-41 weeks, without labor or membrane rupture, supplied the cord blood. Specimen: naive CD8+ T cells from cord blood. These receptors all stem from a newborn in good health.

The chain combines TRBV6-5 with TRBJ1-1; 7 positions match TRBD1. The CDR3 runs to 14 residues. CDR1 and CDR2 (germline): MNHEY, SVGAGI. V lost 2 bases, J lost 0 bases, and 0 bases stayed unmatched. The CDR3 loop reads CASSYTGVNTEAFF. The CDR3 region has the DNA TGTGCCAGCAGTTACACAGGGGTGAACACTGAAGCTTTCTTT.

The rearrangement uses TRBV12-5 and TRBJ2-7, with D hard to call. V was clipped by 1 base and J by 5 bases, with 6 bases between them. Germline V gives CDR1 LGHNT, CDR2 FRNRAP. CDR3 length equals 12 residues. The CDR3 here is CASGLAVHEQYF. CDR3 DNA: TGTGCTAGTGGTTTGGCGGTCCACGAGCAGTACTTC.

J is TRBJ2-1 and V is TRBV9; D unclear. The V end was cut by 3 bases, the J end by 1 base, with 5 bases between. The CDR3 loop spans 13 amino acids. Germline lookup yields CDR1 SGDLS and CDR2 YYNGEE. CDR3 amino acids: CASSAGSYNEQFF. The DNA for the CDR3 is TGTGCCAGCAGCGCCGGGTCCTACAATGAGCAGTTCTTC.

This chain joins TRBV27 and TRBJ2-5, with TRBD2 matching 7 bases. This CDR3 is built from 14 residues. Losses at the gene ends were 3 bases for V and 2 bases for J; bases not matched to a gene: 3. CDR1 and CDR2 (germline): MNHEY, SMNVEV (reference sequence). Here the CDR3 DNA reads TGTGCCAGCAGTTTGGGAGCGGGACAAGAGACCCAGTACTTC. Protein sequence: CASSLGAGQETQYF.

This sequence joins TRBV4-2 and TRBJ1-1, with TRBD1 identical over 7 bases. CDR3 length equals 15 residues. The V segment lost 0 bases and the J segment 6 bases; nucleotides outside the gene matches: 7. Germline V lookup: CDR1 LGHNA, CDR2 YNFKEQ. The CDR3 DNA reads TGTGCCAGCAGCCAAGATTCGAACAGGGGCGCTGAAGCTTTCTTT. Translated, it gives CASSQDSNRGAEAFF.

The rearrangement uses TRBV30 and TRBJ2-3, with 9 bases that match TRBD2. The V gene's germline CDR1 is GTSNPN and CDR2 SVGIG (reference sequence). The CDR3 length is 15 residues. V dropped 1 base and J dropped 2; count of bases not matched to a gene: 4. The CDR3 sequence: CAWSAAGGATDTQYF. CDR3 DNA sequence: TGTGCCTGGAGTGCCGCGGGGGGGGCCACAGATACGCAGTATTTT.

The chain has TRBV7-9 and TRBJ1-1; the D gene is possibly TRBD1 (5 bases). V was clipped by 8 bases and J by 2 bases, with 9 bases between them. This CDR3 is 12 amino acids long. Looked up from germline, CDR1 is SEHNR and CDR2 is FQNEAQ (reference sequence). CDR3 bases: TGTGCCAGCGGTACAGGAAACACTGAAGCTTTCTTT. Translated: CASGTGNTEAFF.

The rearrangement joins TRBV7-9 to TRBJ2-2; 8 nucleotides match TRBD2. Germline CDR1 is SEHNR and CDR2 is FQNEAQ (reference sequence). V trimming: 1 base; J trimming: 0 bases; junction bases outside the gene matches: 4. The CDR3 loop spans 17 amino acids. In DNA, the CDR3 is TGTGCCAGCAGCTTAGGCGGGAGGTCCCCGAACACCGGGGAGCTGTTTTTT. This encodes CASSLGGRSPNTGELFF.

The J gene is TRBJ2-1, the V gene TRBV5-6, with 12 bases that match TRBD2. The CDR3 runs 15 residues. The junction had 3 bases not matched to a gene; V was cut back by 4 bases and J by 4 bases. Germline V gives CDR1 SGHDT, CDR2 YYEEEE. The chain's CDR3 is CASSGLAGNYNEQFF. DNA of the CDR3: TGTGCCAGCAGCGGACTAGCGGGGAATTACAATGAGCAGTTCTTC.

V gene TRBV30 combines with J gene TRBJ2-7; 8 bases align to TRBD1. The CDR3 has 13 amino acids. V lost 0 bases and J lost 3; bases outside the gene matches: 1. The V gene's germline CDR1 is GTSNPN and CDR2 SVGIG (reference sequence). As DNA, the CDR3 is TGTGCCTGGAGTGTAGGGACAGGCTACGAGCAGTACTTC. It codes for CAWSVGTGYEQYF.

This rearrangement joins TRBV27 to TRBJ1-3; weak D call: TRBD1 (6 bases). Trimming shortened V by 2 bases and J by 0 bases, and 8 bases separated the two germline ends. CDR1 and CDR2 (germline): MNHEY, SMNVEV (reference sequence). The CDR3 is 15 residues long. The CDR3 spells CASSLRGGSGNTIYF. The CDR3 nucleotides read TGTGCCAGCAGTTTACGAGGGGGCTCTGGAAACACCATATATTTT.

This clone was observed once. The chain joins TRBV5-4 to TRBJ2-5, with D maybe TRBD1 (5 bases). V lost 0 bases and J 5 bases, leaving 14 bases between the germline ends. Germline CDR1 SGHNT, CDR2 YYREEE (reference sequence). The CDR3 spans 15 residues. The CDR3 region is CASSLAAGKGETQYF. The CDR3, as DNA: TGTGCCAGCAGCTTGGCCGCAGGGAAGGGTGAGACCCAGTACTTC.

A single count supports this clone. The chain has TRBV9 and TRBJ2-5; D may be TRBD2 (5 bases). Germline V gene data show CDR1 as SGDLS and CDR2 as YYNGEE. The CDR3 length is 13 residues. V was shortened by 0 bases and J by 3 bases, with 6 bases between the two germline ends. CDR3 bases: TGTGCCAGCAGCGTAGACGGGGAAGAGACCCAGTACTTC. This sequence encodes CASSVDGEETQYF.

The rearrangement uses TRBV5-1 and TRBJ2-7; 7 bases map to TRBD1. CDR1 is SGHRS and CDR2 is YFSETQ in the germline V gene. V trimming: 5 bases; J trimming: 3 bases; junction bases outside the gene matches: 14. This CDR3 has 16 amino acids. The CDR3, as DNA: TGCGCCAGCAGGCACACCGGGACAGAGAATTACTACGAGCAGTACTTC. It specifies CASRHTGTENYYEQYF.

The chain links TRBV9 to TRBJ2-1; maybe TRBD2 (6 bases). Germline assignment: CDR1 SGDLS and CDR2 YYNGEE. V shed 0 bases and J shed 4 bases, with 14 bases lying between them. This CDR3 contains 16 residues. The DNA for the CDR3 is TGTGCCAGCAGCGTAGGAGGAAGCGGGCTGTACAATGAGCAGTTCTTC. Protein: CASSVGGSGLYNEQFF.

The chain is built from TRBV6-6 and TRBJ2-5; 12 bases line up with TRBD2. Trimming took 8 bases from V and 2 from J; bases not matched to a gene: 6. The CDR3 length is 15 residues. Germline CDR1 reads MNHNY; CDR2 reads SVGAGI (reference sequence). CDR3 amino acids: CASSGLAGFQETQYF. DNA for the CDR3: TGTGCCAGCTCCGGACTAGCGGGATTTCAAGAGACCCAGTACTTC.

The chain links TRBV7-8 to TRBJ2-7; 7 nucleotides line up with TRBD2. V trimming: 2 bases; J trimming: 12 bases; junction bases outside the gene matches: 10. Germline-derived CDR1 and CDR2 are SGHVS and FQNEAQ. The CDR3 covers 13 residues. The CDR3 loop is CASSLFLSGGPYF. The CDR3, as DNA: TGTGCCAGCAGCTTATTCCTCTCGGGGGGACCGTACTTC.

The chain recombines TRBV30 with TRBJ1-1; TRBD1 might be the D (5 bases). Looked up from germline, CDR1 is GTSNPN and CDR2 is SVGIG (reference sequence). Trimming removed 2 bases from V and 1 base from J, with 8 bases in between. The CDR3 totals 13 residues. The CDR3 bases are TGTGCCTGGAGTCTTCAGGGGAACACTGAAGCTTTCTTT. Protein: CAWSLQGNTEAFF.

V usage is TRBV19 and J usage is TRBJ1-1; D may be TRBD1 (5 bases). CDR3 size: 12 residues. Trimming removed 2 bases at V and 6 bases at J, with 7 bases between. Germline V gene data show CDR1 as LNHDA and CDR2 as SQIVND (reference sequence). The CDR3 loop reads CASSIRGAEAFF. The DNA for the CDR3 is TGTGCCAGTAGTATACGGGGGGCTGAAGCTTTCTTT.

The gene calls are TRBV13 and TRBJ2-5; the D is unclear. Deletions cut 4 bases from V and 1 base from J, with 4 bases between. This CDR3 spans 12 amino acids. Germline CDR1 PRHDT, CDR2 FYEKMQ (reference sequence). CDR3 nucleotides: TGTGCCAGCAGCTCCGGCCAAGAGACCCAGTACTTC. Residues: CASSSGQETQYF.

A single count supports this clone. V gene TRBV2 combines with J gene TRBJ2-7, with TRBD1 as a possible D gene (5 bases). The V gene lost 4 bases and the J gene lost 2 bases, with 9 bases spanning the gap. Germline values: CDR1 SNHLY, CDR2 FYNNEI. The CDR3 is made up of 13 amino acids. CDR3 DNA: TGTGCCAGCAGTGGGGGCCGAACCTACGAGCAGTACTTC. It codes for CASSGGRTYEQYF.

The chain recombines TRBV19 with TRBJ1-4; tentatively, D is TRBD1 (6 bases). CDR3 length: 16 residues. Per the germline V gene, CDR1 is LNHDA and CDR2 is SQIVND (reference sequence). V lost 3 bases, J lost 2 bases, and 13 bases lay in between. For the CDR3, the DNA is TGTGCCAGTAGTATGAGTGGGGGGGCGACTAATGAAAAACTGTTTTTT. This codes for CASSMSGGATNEKLFF.

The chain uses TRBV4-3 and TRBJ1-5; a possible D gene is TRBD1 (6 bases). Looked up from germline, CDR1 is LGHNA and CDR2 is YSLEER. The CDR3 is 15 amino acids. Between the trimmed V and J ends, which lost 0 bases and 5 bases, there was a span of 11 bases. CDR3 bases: TGCGCCAGCAGCCAAGACAGGGGCGGGTATCAGCCCCAGCATTTT. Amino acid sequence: CASSQDRGGYQPQHF.

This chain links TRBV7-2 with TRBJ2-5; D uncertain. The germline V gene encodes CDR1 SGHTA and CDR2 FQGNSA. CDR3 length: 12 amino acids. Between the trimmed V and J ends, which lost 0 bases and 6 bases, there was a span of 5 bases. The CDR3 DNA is TGTGCCAGCAGCTTAGCACAGAAGACCCAGTACTTC. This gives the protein CASSLAQKTQYF.

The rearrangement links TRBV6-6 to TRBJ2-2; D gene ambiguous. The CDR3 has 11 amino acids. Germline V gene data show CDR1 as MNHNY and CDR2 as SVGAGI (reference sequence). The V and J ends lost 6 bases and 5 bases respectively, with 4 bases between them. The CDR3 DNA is TGTGCCAGCAGCTTTACCGGGGAGCTGTTTTTT. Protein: CASSFTGELFF.